These 29 T cell receptor beta chains originate from one sample sequenced in a study of T-cell memory formation after mild COVID-19. TCRdb independently ran MiXCR on the 5' RACE reads; one entry per CDR3 protein. This table holds 470,000 or so distinct CDR3 sequences, 15% to 20% found once. The material sequenced was PBMCs or a T cell subset sorted from them (not recorded which). Every receptor here comes from a man between 18 and 29 years old who had mild COVID-19 (a few samples of this study predate the infection). Cell type and time point are not known.

This clonotype was picked up a small number of times. The gene calls are TRBV20-1 and TRBJ1-6; D unresolved. The CDR3 has 13 residues. Germline V gene sequence: CDR1 DFQATT, CDR2 SNEGSKA (reference sequence). V lost 2 bases to trimming and J lost 11 bases, with 13 bases between them. The CDR3 region has the DNA TGCAGTGCTAGACCTCGAGGGTATACACCCCTCCACTTT. It codes for CSARPRGYTPLHF.

J is TRBJ2-7 and V is TRBV6-2 or TRBV6-3; D may be TRBD2 (5 bases). Germline V gene lookup returns CDR1 MNHEY and CDR2 SVGEGT. The CDR3 covers 13 residues. Trimming cost V 5 bases and J 6 bases, with 14 bases left between them. CDR3 sequence (DNA): TGTGCCAGCAGTCGAGGGCCGACTGGCGAGCAGTACTTC. Its translation: CASSRGPTGEQYF.

This clonotype was detected only a few times. The CDR3 bases are TGCAGTGCTCTACCGACAGGGGGCCCCACTAACTATGGCTACACCTTC. It is translated as CSALPTGGPTNYGYTF. This rearrangement joins TRBV20-1 to TRBJ1-2, with 10 bases identical to TRBD1. The CDR3 has 16 residues. The J segment lost 0 bases and the V segment lost 5 bases, leaving 9 bases of the junction unmatched. Germline V gene sequence: CDR1 DFQATT, CDR2 SNEGSKA (reference sequence).

This clonotype showed up just a few times. The gene calls are TRBV29-1 and TRBJ2-7, with no clear D. V dropped 0 bases and J dropped 4 bases, with 7 bases sitting between them. Germline V gene lookup returns CDR1 SQVTM and CDR2 ANQGSEA. The CDR3 totals 12 residues. CDR3 bases: TGCAGCGTTGAAGATAGGGAATACGAGCAGTACTTC. Translating it yields CSVEDREYEQYF.

The gene calls are TRBV20-1 and TRBJ2-5; D call uncertain. The germline V gene encodes CDR1 DFQATT and CDR2 SNEGSKA (reference sequence). CDR3 length: 10 amino acids. V was trimmed by 4 bases and J by 7 bases, leaving 7 bases between them. CDR3 in amino acids: CSATSGTQYF. The CDR3 DNA reads TGCAGTGCTACCAGTGGGACCCAGTACTTC.

The chain joins TRBV6-1 to TRBJ2-5, with D possibly called TRBD1 or TRBD2 (5 bases each). The V and J ends lost 7 bases and 5 bases respectively, with 14 bases between them. The CDR3 covers 13 residues. Germline CDR1 MNHNS, CDR2 SASEGT. CDR3 nucleotide sequence: TGTGCCAGCACCCCCGGGACCCGGGAGACCCAGTACTTC. It specifies CASTPGTRETQYF.

In this sample, this clonotype turned up a few times. The chain couples TRBV18 to TRBJ2-3, with 8 positions matching TRBD1. J was trimmed by 1 base and V by 1 base; bases with no gene match: 10. The CDR3 loop spans 18 amino acids. The V gene's germline CDR1 is KGHSH and CDR2 LQKENI. The CDR3 protein is CASSPRDQGALGTDTQYF. Written as DNA, the CDR3 is TGTGCCAGCTCACCACGGGACCAGGGGGCATTGGGCACAGATACGCAGTATTTT.

By share, this clonotype counts as large. This chain connects TRBV7-2 to TRBJ2-1; 13 positions agree with TRBD2. The J segment lost 6 bases and the V segment lost 1 base, leaving 0 bases of the junction unmatched. This CDR3 spans 15 amino acids. CDR1 SGHTA and CDR2 FQGNSA come from the germline V gene. CDR3 sequence: CASSLGLAGGNEQFF. Written as DNA, the CDR3 is TGTGCCAGCAGCTTAGGACTAGCGGGGGGCAATGAGCAGTTCTTC.

This chain joins TRBV11-3 and TRBJ2-1; TRBD2 agrees at 7 bases. The junction had 10 bases not matched to a gene; V was cut back by 5 bases and J by 9 bases. Germline lookup yields CDR1 SGHNT and CDR2 YENEEA. CDR3 length: 14 residues. DNA for the CDR3: TGTGCCAGCAGCACCCGGGGGGACTTTGCTGAGCAGTTCTTC. This encodes CASSTRGDFAEQFF. The full variable domain, rest sourced from reference TRBV11-3 and TRBJ2-1, is EAGVVQSPRYKIIEKKQPVAFWCNPISGHNTLYWYLQNLGQGPELLIRYENEEAVDDSQLPKDRFSAERLKGVDSTLKIQPAELGDSAVYLCASSTRGDFAEQFFGPGTRLTVL.

In its sample, this clonotype was seen a few times. This chain connects TRBV20-1 to TRBJ1-5; possibly TRBD1 for D (5 bases). V was trimmed by 6 bases and J by 4 bases, leaving 19 bases between them. The CDR3 contains 15 residues. Germline V gene data show CDR1 as DFQATT and CDR2 as SNEGSKA (reference sequence). The CDR3 region has the DNA TGCAGTGCCCTAACCCGGGACGGCTCGAATCAGCCCCAGCATTTT. This translates into CSALTRDGSNQPQHF.

The chain has TRBV27 and TRBJ2-1; TRBD1 matches at 10 bases. Germline V gene sequence: CDR1 MNHEY, CDR2 SMNVEV (reference sequence). CDR3 length: 15 residues. V lost 0 bases to trimming and J lost 6 bases; unmatched junction nucleotides: 2. The CDR3 coding sequence is TGTGCCAGCAGTTTATCTGGGACAGGGGTCAATGAGCAGTTCTTC. This codes for CASSLSGTGVNEQFF.

This chain links TRBV10-3 with TRBJ2-5; no firm D call. Per the germline V gene, CDR1 is ENHRY and CDR2 is SYGVKD. Trimming shortened V by 3 bases and J by 5 bases, and 13 bases separated the two germline ends. The CDR3 extends over 14 amino acids. The CDR3 bases are TGTGCCATCAGTGAAAGGGAAGGCACGGAGACCCAGTACTTC. Amino acid sequence: CAISEREGTETQYF.

This clonotype was detected only a few times. The chain uses TRBV2 and TRBJ2-5; the match to TRBD2 covers 10 bases. The V gene end was trimmed by 4 bases and the J gene end by 3 bases; junction bases not matched to a gene: 2. The CDR3 runs 14 residues. CDR1 is SNHLY, CDR2 FYNNEI, per germline. The CDR3 nucleotides read TGTGCCAGCAGTGTTACTAGCGGGAAAGAGACCCAGTACTTC. As protein: CASSVTSGKETQYF.

This clonotype was picked up many times. This chain joins TRBV7-9 and TRBJ2-1; D is unclear. The CDR3 runs 12 residues. Per germline, CDR1 SEHNR and CDR2 FQNEAQ (reference sequence). V was pared by 6 bases and J by 10 bases, with 13 bases between. The CDR3: CASSPLGGEQFF. DNA for the CDR3: TGTGCCAGCAGTCCGCTTGGCGGCGAGCAGTTCTTC.

The chain uses TRBV29-1 and TRBJ1-1; the match to TRBD1 covers 7 bases. Germline trimming cut 6 bases from V and 1 base from J; bases unmatched to any gene: 5. The CDR3 has 13 amino acids. The germline gives CDR1 SQVTM, CDR2 ANQGSEA. The CDR3 DNA follows: TGCAGCGTGAATAGACAGGGGAACACTGAAGCTTTCTTT. It yields the protein CSVNRQGNTEAFF.

The chain is built from TRBV7-2 and TRBJ2-3, with D possibly being TRBD1 or TRBD2 (5 bases each). V was pared by 3 bases and J by 0 bases, with 16 bases between. Germline CDR1 SGHTA, CDR2 FQGNSA. The CDR3 extends over 17 amino acids. CDR3 sequence reads: CASSLVRDPTSTDTQYF. In DNA form, the CDR3 reads TGTGCCAGCAGCTTGGTTCGGGACCCCACTAGCACAGATACGCAGTATTTT. The full variable domain, completed using reference TRBV7-2 and TRBJ2-3, is GAGVSQSPSNKVTEKGKDVELRCDPISGHTALYWYRQSLGQGLEFLIYFQGNSAPDKSGLPSDRFSAERTGGSVSTLTIQRTQQEDSAVYLCASSLVRDPTSTDTQYFGPGTRLTVL.

The chain carries TRBV7-9 and TRBJ2-3; 11 bases agree with TRBD2. This CDR3 spans 17 amino acids. After removal of 4 bases from V and 1 base from J, the junction contained 7 bases not matched to a gene. Per germline, CDR1 SEHNR and CDR2 FQNEAQ (reference sequence). The CDR3: CASSSAPTSGGTDTQYF. The CDR3 DNA reads TGTGCCAGCAGCTCGGCCCCGACTAGCGGGGGCACAGATACGCAGTATTTT. The variable domain in full, with the rest retrieved from reference TRBV7-9 and TRBJ2-3, is DTGVSQNPRHKITKRGQNVTFRCDPISEHNRLYWYRQTLGQGPEFLTYFQNEAQLEKSRLLSDRFSAERPKGSFSTLEIQRTEQGDSAMYLCASSSAPTSGGTDTQYFGPGTRLTVL.

This clonotype has at least ten counts. The chain has TRBV9 and TRBJ1-2, with D hard to call. The CDR3 consists of 16 residues. CDR1 and CDR2 (germline): SGDLS, YYNGEE. Trimming removed 7 bases at V and 3 bases at J, with 22 bases between. The CDR3 DNA follows: TGTGCCAGCTCCCTGGGAGGGTGGAGATTCGACTATGGCTACACCTTC. It yields the protein CASSLGGWRFDYGYTF. The full variable domain, its missing parts supplied by reference TRBV9 and TRBJ1-2, is DSGVTQTPKHLITATGQRVTLRCSPRSGDLSVYWYQQSLDQGLQFLIQYYNGEERAKGNILERFSAQQFPDLHSELNLSSLELGDSALYFCASSLGGWRFDYGYTFGSGTRLTVV.

This clonotype occurred a few times. V is TRBV5-6 and J is TRBJ2-5, with D perhaps TRBD1 or TRBD2 (5 bases each). The CDR3 is 18 amino acids. CDR1 SGHDT and CDR2 YYEEEE come from the germline V gene. The germline V and J ends were trimmed by 2 bases and 0 bases, with 20 bases remaining between them. Here the CDR3 reads CASSFEGRLKRYQETQYF. The DNA of the CDR3 is TGTGCCAGCAGCTTCGAGGGGCGTCTAAAACGGTACCAAGAGACCCAGTACTTC.

The chain couples TRBV7-9 to TRBJ2-7; D could derive from TRBD1 or TRBD2 (5 bases each). Trimming pared 7 bases from V and 4 bases from J, leaving 11 bases between. CDR3 size: 12 residues. Germline V gene lookup returns CDR1 SEHNR and CDR2 FQNEAQ (reference sequence). CDR3 nucleotides: TGTGCCAGCACCGCGAGGGGTTACGAGCAGTACTTC. Translation gives CASTARGYEQYF.

This clonotype was counted between two and nine times. The genes are TRBV20-1 and TRBJ1-2; no clear D gene. With 3 bases removed from V and 0 bases from J, the gap between germline ends came to 8 bases. From germline, CDR1 is DFQATT and CDR2 SNEGSKA (reference sequence). CDR3 length: 13 amino acids. CDR3 protein: CSARDGANYGYTF. The CDR3 coding sequence is TGCAGTGCTAGGGACGGAGCTAACTATGGCTACACCTTC.

This clonotype turned up a few times. At one end the junction does not follow the germline gene, possibly because of a read error. V and J are TRBV15 and TRBJ2-5; D remains unclear. This CDR3 spans 13 amino acids. Germline V gives CDR1 LNHNV, CDR2 YYDKDF (reference sequence). CDR3 DNA: TGTGCCACCAGCAGAGATGAGGTCGAGACCCATTACTTC. Translated: CATSRDEVETHYF.

As to this clonotype: A read error is possible here, since a much larger clone lies one base away. This chain connects TRBV7-3 to TRBJ2-2; a possible D gene is TRBD1 (7 bases). CDR3 size: 15 residues. CDR1 SGHTA and CDR2 FQGTGA come from the germline V gene. The CDR3 coding sequence is TGTGCCAGCAGCTCATCCCAGGGGGGCACCGGGGATCTGTTTTTT. Its translation: CASSSSQGGTGDLFF.

CDR3 in amino acids: CASSSNGESFETQYF. The CDR3 bases are TGTGCCAGCAGCTCCAACGGGGAAAGCTTCGAGACCCAGTACTTC. This rearrangement joins TRBV7-2 to TRBJ2-5, with D possibly TRBD2 on 5 matching bases. The CDR3 extends over 15 amino acids. Germline V gives CDR1 SGHTA, CDR2 FQGNSA. The V and J ends lost 4 bases and 5 bases respectively, with 17 bases between them.

The rearrangement joins TRBV2 to TRBJ2-5; D gene unclear. In germline, CDR1 is SNHLY, CDR2 FYNNEI. V was trimmed by 1 base and J by 5 bases, leaving 5 bases between them. The CDR3 is 12 amino acids. The CDR3 spells CASSEEVETQYF. For the CDR3, the DNA is TGTGCCAGCAGTGAAGAGGTCGAGACCCAGTACTTC.

This chain connects TRBV9 to TRBJ2-3, with a weak D call TRBD1 (5 bases). Germline lookup yields CDR1 SGDLS and CDR2 YYNGEE. This CDR3 region has 14 residues. Trimming took off 0 bases at V and 4 bases at J, with 9 bases between the two ends. The CDR3 loop reads CASSVVQGADTQYF. The CDR3 nucleotides read TGTGCCAGCAGCGTAGTTCAGGGCGCAGATACGCAGTATTTT.

At least ten counts were recorded for this clonotype. The V call is TRBV28, the J call TRBJ1-2, with TRBD1 matching 11 bases. J lost 8 bases, V lost 5 bases, and 7 bases had no gene match. The CDR3 has 14 residues. The germline V gene encodes CDR1 MDHEN and CDR2 SYDVKM. CDR3 nucleotide sequence: TGTGCCAGCAGTGCCCCGGGACAGGGGGGAGGCTACACCTTC. Its translation is CASSAPGQGGGYTF.

This chain connects TRBV7-8 to TRBJ1-1; D remains ambiguous. V dropped 4 bases and J dropped 2 bases, with 20 bases sitting between them. The CDR3 covers 17 residues. Germline V gives CDR1 SGHVS, CDR2 FQNEAQ. Written as DNA, the CDR3 is TGTGCCAGCAGCTCGTACCCCCAGCTGGCAGATAACACTGAAGCTTTCTTT. It translates to CASSSYPQLADNTEAFF.

This clonotype was recorded at least ten times. CDR3 loop: CAFSLAGADTQYF. The CDR3, as DNA: TGTGCCTTTTCACTAGCGGGGGCGGATACGCAGTATTTT. The chain carries TRBV30 and TRBJ2-3, with 11 nucleotides matching TRBD2. The CDR3 runs 13 residues. Trimming at V came to 7 bases and at J to 6 bases, leaving 6 bases not matched to a gene. In germline, CDR1 is GTSNPN, CDR2 SVGIG (reference sequence).